Given below is one T cell receptor (beta chain) in context. This sample is drawn from a study of blood T cell repertoires in COVID-19. Looking at the study overall: The analysed material was cDNA or gDNA that came from T cells, B-cell-depleted T cells, or PBMCs.

Those who participated ranged in age from about 18 to 89 years and resided in about 24 US areas. In assigning cohorts, the study relied on participant-reported clinical history. Either two negative PCRs, clearance, or symptom resolution qualified Cohort 3 donors as recovered. The repertoire was sequenced with immunoSEQ multiplex PCR; TCRdb's copy has only in-frame clones and lacks some. Among approximately 330,000 clones listed, over 85% were seen once. The CDR3 totals 16 residues. V was clipped by 4 bases and J by 2 bases; unmatched bases: 5. Looked up from germline, CDR1 is SGHNT and CDR2 is YYREEE (reference sequence).

Sequenced material: PBMCs or T cells enriched from blood (not recorded which). This clonotype originated in a woman younger than 45 who had recovered from COVID-19. V gene TRBV5-4 combines with J gene TRBJ2-1; 11 bases map to TRBD2. CDR3 protein: CASSLGLADAYNEQFF. The DNA for the CDR3 is TGTGCCAGCAGCCTGGGACTAGCGGACGCCTACAATGAGCAGTTCTTC.